Following are 27 T cell receptor beta chains from one sample sequenced in a study of T cell responses to AZD1222 COVID-19 vaccine. Profiled with immunoSEQ multiplex PCR; TCRdb holds only in-frame clones, not every one. Counted here are around 150,000 clones, around 87% occurring once; the ten biggest clones make up more than 4%. The sample consisted of peripheral blood, taken 28 days after the second AZD1222 dose. These receptors came from an adult who received the AZD1222 COVID-19 vaccine.

The J gene is TRBJ1-3, the V gene TRBV6-5, with D perhaps TRBD1 (6 bases). Germline assignment: CDR1 MNHEY and CDR2 SVGAGI. Trimming left V 7 bases short and J 0 bases short, with 13 bases between. The CDR3 totals 15 residues. In DNA form, the CDR3 reads TGTGCCAGCACCAACGGGGGCCTCTCTGGAAACACCATATATTTT. Protein sequence: CASTNGGLSGNTIYF.

The chain carries TRBV7-8 and TRBJ2-3; D possibly corresponds to TRBD2 (5 bases). Germline CDR1 is SGHVS and CDR2 is FQNEAQ. V lost 0 bases and J 1 base, leaving 14 bases between the germline ends. This CDR3 contains 17 residues. CDR3 nucleotide sequence: TGTGCCAGCAGCTTAGCGCGAGTGGCGGGCGGCACAGATACGCAGTATTTT. Translated, it gives CASSLARVAGGTDTQYF.

This clone has just one count. V is TRBV6-6 and J is TRBJ1-5; D is unclear. CDR1 and CDR2 (germline): MNHNY, SVGAGI (reference sequence). The ends were cut back, 7 bases at V and 5 bases at J, with 9 bases in the middle. This CDR3 contains 12 residues. The CDR3, as DNA: TGTGCCAGCACCCACTTGGATCAGCCCCAGCATTTT. This encodes CASTHLDQPQHF.

V usage is TRBV7-9 and J usage is TRBJ1-4; maybe TRBD1 (6 bases). The germline V and J ends were trimmed by 1 base and 10 bases, with 10 bases remaining between them. Germline CDR1 reads SEHNR; CDR2 reads FQNEAQ (reference sequence). The CDR3 runs to 13 residues. The chain's CDR3 is CASSLGRGGKLFF. The CDR3 DNA reads as TGTGCCAGCAGCTTAGGCAGGGGAGGAAAACTGTTTTTT.

A word on this clone: The identical CDR3 is also encoded by other nucleotide sequences in the sample. This chain connects TRBV29-1 to TRBJ2-3, with D tentatively TRBD2 (6 bases). The germline gives CDR1 SQVTM, CDR2 ANQGSEA. V lost 1 base to trimming and J lost 4 bases, with 12 bases between them. The CDR3 runs to 14 residues. CDR3: CSVEGGRGADTQYF. In nucleotides, the CDR3 is TGCAGCGTTGAAGGAGGGCGGGGAGCAGATACGCAGTATTTT.

The V and J genes are TRBV4-1 and TRBJ1-2; no definite D call. Germline CDR1 is MGHRA and CDR2 is YSYEKL. CDR3 length equals 14 residues. Trimming removed 1 base from V and 1 base from J, with 7 bases in between. CDR3 in DNA: TGCGCCAGCAGCCAAGGCCCCTTTAACTATGGCTACACCTTC. Translated, it gives CASSQGPFNYGYTF.

The chain recombines TRBV24-1 with TRBJ1-5; unclear D gene. The CDR3 consists of 13 residues. Germline lookup yields CDR1 KGHDR and CDR2 SFDVKD. V was shortened by 6 bases and J by 2 bases, with 7 bases between the two germline ends. The DNA of the CDR3 is TGTGCCACCAGTCAAGGAGGCAATCAGCCCCAGCATTTT. Protein: CATSQGGNQPQHF.

The V gene is TRBV12-3 or TRBV12-4, the J gene TRBJ1-5; no clear D gene. The CDR3 spans 13 residues. The germline V and J ends were trimmed by 6 bases and 4 bases, with 10 bases remaining between them. The CDR3: CASSLTKNQPQHF. The CDR3 nucleotides are TGTGCCAGCAGCTTGACGAAAAATCAGCCCCAGCATTTT.

The chain is built from TRBV29-1 and TRBJ1-1; D possibly corresponds to TRBD1 (6 bases). V was shortened by 7 bases and J by 6 bases, with 12 bases between the two germline ends. This CDR3 has 11 residues. Germline loops: CDR1 SQVTM, CDR2 ANQGSEA. This chain's CDR3 is CSAHRDAEAFF. The CDR3 DNA is TGCAGCGCCCACAGGGACGCTGAAGCTTTCTTT.

This clone was seen a handful of times. The rearrangement joins TRBV2 to TRBJ1-2; D remains unclear. V was clipped by 4 bases and J by 4 bases, with 16 bases between them. The V gene's germline CDR1 is SNHLY and CDR2 FYNNEI. The length of the CDR3 is 15 residues. The CDR3 is CASSGSGSGSYGYTF. CDR3 DNA sequence: TGTGCCAGCAGTGGGTCGGGCAGCGGAAGCTATGGCTACACCTTC.

This sequence joins TRBV6-2 or TRBV6-3 and TRBJ1-5, with D tentatively TRBD1 (6 bases). Germline V gene data show CDR1 as MNHEY and CDR2 as SVGEGT. CDR3 length equals 14 residues. V was trimmed by 6 bases and J by 9 bases, leaving 18 bases between them. CDR3: CASSLGQPGLPQHF. The CDR3 DNA reads TGTGCCAGCAGCCTCGGACAGCCGGGTCTGCCCCAGCATTTT.

This clone has only one observation. V is TRBV19 and J is TRBJ1-5, with a weak D call TRBD1 (6 bases). The germline V gene has CDR1 LNHDA and CDR2 SQIVND (reference sequence). This CDR3 spans 14 amino acids. The ends were cut back, 10 bases at V and 3 bases at J, with 16 bases in the middle. In nucleotides, the CDR3 is TGTGCCACCAACAGGGTCAATAACAATCAGCCCCAGCATTTT. As protein: CATNRVNNNQPQHF.

The genes are TRBV4-2 and TRBJ2-3; 10 bases agree with TRBD2. This CDR3 is built from 17 residues. Germline values: CDR1 LGHNA, CDR2 YNFKEQ. V lost 0 bases and J lost 2; bases outside the gene matches: 5. CDR3 sequence reads: CASSQDTSGDITDTQYF. The CDR3 DNA is TGTGCCAGCAGCCAAGATACTAGCGGGGATATCACAGATACGCAGTATTTT.

This clone has a single count. The rearrangement uses TRBV6-5 and TRBJ1-1; the match to TRBD1 covers 7 bases. Germline values: CDR1 MNHEY, CDR2 SVGAGI. Trimming removed 6 bases from V and 1 base from J; junction bases left unmatched: 5. The CDR3 consists of 14 residues. CDR3 residues: CASRLRGQNTEAFF. The DNA for the CDR3 is TGTGCCAGCAGACTAAGGGGGCAGAACACTGAAGCTTTCTTT.

The J gene is TRBJ1-2, the V gene TRBV11-2; a weak D match, TRBD1 (5 bases). V shed 2 bases and J shed 3 bases, with 16 bases lying between them. Per the germline V gene, CDR1 is SGHAT and CDR2 is FQNNGV. CDR3 length: 16 amino acids. CDR3 protein: CASSLPDLTDYYGYTF. In DNA, the CDR3 is TGTGCCAGCAGCTTACCCGACCTGACAGATTACTATGGCTACACCTTC.

The J gene is TRBJ1-2, the V gene TRBV30, with D unresolved. The germline CDR1 and CDR2 sequences are GTSNPN and SVGIG (reference sequence). The CDR3 length is 13 residues. The V end was cut by 0 bases, the J end by 2 bases, with 7 bases between. CDR3 DNA sequence: TGTGCCTGGAGTGTGTCTGGAAACTATGGCTACACCTTC. Its protein is CAWSVSGNYGYTF.

This chain uses TRBV12-3 or TRBV12-4 with TRBJ2-1; no definite D call. V lost 10 bases and J 6 bases, leaving 13 bases between the germline ends. This CDR3 has 12 amino acids. The CDR3 region is CATKGQFNEQFF. CDR3 sequence (DNA): TGTGCCACCAAAGGGCAGTTCAATGAGCAGTTCTTC.

This clone was detected a few times. The V and J genes are TRBV15 and TRBJ1-5; D unresolved. V gave up 0 bases and J gave up 4 bases, with 4 bases separating them. The CDR3 totals 13 residues. In germline, CDR1 is LNHNV, CDR2 YYDKDF (reference sequence). CDR3 DNA: TGTGCCACCAGCAGAGATGTGAATCAGCCCCAGCATTTT. It yields the protein CATSRDVNQPQHF.

The V call is TRBV6-5, the J call TRBJ1-2, with D possibly matching TRBD1 (6 bases). Deletions cut 6 bases from V and 4 bases from J, with 12 bases between. The germline V gene has CDR1 MNHEY and CDR2 SVGAGI. The length of the CDR3 is 13 residues. The CDR3 coding sequence is TGTGCCAGCAGCCCGGACAGCTTCTATGGCTACACCTTC. Protein product: CASSPDSFYGYTF.

The chain uses TRBV6-6 and TRBJ1-2; D is perhaps TRBD1 (6 bases). V was cut by 5 bases and J by 2 bases, with 12 bases left in between. The germline CDR1 and CDR2 sequences are MNHNY and SVGAGI (reference sequence). The CDR3 consists of 14 residues. The CDR3 DNA reads as TGTGCCAGCAGTCTTTACGGGGGCAACTATGGCTACACCTTC. Translated, it gives CASSLYGGNYGYTF.

This clone was observed a handful of times. The chain couples TRBV3-1 (or the pseudogene TRBV3-2) to TRBJ1-6, with D maybe TRBD1 (6 bases). There are 14 residues in the CDR3. Trimming cost V 8 bases and J 7 bases, with 15 bases left between them. Germline V gene sequence: CDR1 LGHDT, CDR2 YNNKEL (reference sequence). This CDR3 reads CASAGGGRNSPLHF. CDR3 sequence (DNA): TGTGCCAGCGCCGGGGGGGGGCGGAATTCACCCCTCCACTTT.

This chain joins TRBV13 and TRBJ1-3, with D hard to call. The ends were cut back, 5 bases at V and 4 bases at J, with 6 bases in the middle. The CDR3 spans 12 residues. The V gene's germline CDR1 is PRHDT and CDR2 FYEKMQ (reference sequence). CDR3 residues: CASSPRGNTIYF. For the CDR3, the DNA is TGTGCCAGCAGCCCGAGAGGAAACACCATATATTTT.

A single count supports this clone. The chain carries TRBV5-1 and TRBJ2-7, with D perhaps TRBD1 (6 bases). The germline gives CDR1 SGHRS, CDR2 YFSETQ. This CDR3 is 14 amino acids long. The V end lost 4 bases, the J end lost 5 bases, and 16 bases lay between the germline ends. The CDR3 nucleotides read TGCGCCAGCAGCGAAGGGACACAGGCTCACGAGCAGTACTTC. Protein: CASSEGTQAHEQYF.

The chain is built from TRBV7-2 and TRBJ1-2; 8 bases align to TRBD1. The CDR3 totals 14 residues. Germline CDR1 is SGHTA and CDR2 is FQGNSA. Germline trimming cut 2 bases from V and 2 bases from J; bases unmatched to any gene: 1. CDR3 residues: CASSLQGANYGYTF. Written as DNA, the CDR3 is TGTGCCAGCAGCTTACAGGGGGCGAACTATGGCTACACCTTC.

The CDR3 DNA reads TGTGCCAGCAGCCAGGACAGCGGCGGCTACACCTTC. This codes for CASSQDSGGYTF. V gene TRBV7-9 combines with J gene TRBJ1-2, with a tentative D call TRBD1 (6 bases). V dropped 5 bases and J dropped 8 bases, with 12 bases sitting between them. Germline CDR1 SEHNR, CDR2 FQNEAQ (reference sequence). The CDR3 loop spans 12 amino acids.

The J gene is TRBJ2-2, the V gene TRBV4-3; D not certain. CDR3 length: 15 residues. The germline V gene has CDR1 LGHNA and CDR2 YSLEER. V was shortened by 0 bases and J by 4 bases, with 9 bases between the two germline ends. The chain's CDR3 is CASSQDSRLTGELFF. The CDR3 nucleotides read TGCGCCAGCAGCCAAGATTCTCGGCTCACCGGGGAGCTGTTTTTT.

J is TRBJ1-4 and V is TRBV9; 7 nucleotides line up with TRBD1. Germline V gene sequence: CDR1 SGDLS, CDR2 YYNGEE. The trim removed 3 bases at V and 5 bases at J, leaving 13 bases unmatched. The CDR3 contains 17 residues. CDR3: CASSARQGGRVNEKLFF. The CDR3 coding sequence is TGTGCCAGCAGCGCCCGACAGGGTGGGAGGGTGAATGAAAAACTGTTTTTT.